A single sample is the source of the 3 T cell receptor beta chains below, sequenced in a study of T cells in Graves' hyperthyroidism and ophthalmopathy. TCR beta CDR3 region amplification was performed from RNA transcripts. With the HTBI primer set, the TCR CDR3 went through a first round of RT-PCR. TCRdb ran MiXCR on the multiplex PCR reads and lists one entry per CDR3 protein. The sample has more than 300,000 distinct CDR3 sequences; less than 15% are singletons. Sequencing was carried out using blood. The receptors shown here come from a woman aged 18-30 years with Graves' hyperthyroidism.

This clonotype was seen many times. The rearrangement joins TRBV20-1 to TRBJ2-1; perhaps D is TRBD1 or TRBD2 (5 bases each). V shed 0 bases and J shed 4 bases, with 13 bases lying between them. This CDR3 is built from 15 residues. CDR1 and CDR2 (germline): DFQATT, SNEGSKA (reference sequence). CDR3 loop: CSARDSATAYNEQFF. The CDR3 DNA reads as TGCAGTGCTAGAGATAGCGCGACAGCATACAATGAGCAGTTCTTC.

In its sample, this clonotype was seen many times. The rearrangement uses TRBV28 and TRBJ1-2; D is uncertain. Germline V CDR1 and CDR2: MDHEN, SYDVKM. V was cut by 5 bases and J by 8 bases, with 15 bases left in between. CDR3 length: 13 amino acids. CDR3 nucleotides: TGTGCCAGCAGTCTCAAGCCGGAATTAGGCTACACCTTC. Translating it yields CASSLKPELGYTF.

This sequence joins TRBV20-1 and TRBJ2-7, with D perhaps being TRBD1 or TRBD2 (5 bases each). This CDR3 region has 13 residues. Germline V gives CDR1 DFQATT, CDR2 SNEGSKA (reference sequence). The germline V and J ends were trimmed by 5 bases and 3 bases, with 14 bases remaining between them. The CDR3, as DNA: TGCAGTGCTGCGGACCGGGACGGCTACGAGCAGTACTTC. This gives the protein CSAADRDGYEQYF.